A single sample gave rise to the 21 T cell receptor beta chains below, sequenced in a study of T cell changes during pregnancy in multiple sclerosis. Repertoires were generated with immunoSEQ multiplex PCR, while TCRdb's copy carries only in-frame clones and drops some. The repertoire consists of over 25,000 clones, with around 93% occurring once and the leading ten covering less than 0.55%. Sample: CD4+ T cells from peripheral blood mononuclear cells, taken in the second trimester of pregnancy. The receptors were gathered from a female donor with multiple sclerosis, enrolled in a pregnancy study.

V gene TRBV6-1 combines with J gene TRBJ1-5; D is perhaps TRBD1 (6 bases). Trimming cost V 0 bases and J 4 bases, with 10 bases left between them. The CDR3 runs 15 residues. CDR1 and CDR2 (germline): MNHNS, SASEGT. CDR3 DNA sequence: TGTGCCAGCAGTGAAGCGGGGGGGGCAAATCAGCCCCAGCATTTT. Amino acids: CASSEAGGANQPQHF.

This chain's CDR3 is CATSGKLLRELNEQFF. CDR3 coding DNA: TGTGCCACCAGCGGGAAGCTCCTCCGGGAGCTTAATGAGCAGTTCTTC. J is TRBJ2-1 and V is TRBV15; possible D gene TRBD2, 6 bases. Germline V gene data show CDR1 as LNHNV and CDR2 as YYDKDF (reference sequence). The ends were cut back, 5 bases at V and 7 bases at J, with 21 bases in the middle. The CDR3 totals 16 residues.

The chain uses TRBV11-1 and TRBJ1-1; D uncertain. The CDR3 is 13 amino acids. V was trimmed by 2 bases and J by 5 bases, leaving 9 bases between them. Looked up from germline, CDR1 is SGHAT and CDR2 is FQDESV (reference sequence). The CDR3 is CASSLSGQTEAFF. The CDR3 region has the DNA TGTGCCAGCAGCTTAAGCGGTCAAACTGAAGCTTTCTTT.

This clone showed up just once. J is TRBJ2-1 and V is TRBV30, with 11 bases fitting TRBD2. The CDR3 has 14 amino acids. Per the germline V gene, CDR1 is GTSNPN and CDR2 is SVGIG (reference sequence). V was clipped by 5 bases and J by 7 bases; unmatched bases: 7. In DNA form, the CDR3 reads TGTGCCTGGGAGACTAGCGGGATAGGTAATGAGCAGTTCTTC. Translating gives CAWETSGIGNEQFF.

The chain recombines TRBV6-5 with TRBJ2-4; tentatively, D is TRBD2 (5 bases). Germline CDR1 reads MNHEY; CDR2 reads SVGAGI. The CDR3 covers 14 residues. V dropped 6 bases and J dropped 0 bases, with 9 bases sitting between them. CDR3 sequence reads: CASRGVLAKNIQYF. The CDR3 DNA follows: TGTGCCAGCAGGGGAGTACTAGCCAAAAACATTCAGTACTTC.

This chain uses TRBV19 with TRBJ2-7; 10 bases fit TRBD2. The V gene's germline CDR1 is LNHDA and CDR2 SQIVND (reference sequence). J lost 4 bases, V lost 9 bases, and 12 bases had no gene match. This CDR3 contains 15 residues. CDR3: CARNHLAGERYEQYF. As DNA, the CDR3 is TGTGCCAGAAATCACCTAGCGGGAGAAAGGTACGAGCAGTACTTC.

Here the CDR3 reads CASNSGYQPQHF. The CDR3 DNA sequence: TGTGCCAGTAATTCAGGGTATCAGCCCCAGCATTTT. The V and J genes are TRBV19 and TRBJ1-5; D might be TRBD1 (5 bases). CDR1 is LNHDA and CDR2 is SQIVND in the germline V gene (reference sequence). V dropped 7 bases and J dropped 5 bases, with 9 bases sitting between them. This CDR3 has 12 residues.

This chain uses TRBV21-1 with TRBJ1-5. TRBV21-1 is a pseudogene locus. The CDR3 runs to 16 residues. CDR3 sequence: CASSKVEGCSNQPQHF. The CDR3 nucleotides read TGTGCCAGCAGCAAAGTTGAGGGCTGTAGCAATCAGCCCCAGCATTTT.

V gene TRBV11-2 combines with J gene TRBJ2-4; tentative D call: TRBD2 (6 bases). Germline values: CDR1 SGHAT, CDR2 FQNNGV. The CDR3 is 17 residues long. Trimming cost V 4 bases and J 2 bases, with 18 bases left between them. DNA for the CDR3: TGTGCCAGCAGCTCCCAAGGGTGGGCGGGGCCCAAAAACATTCAGTACTTC. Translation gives CASSSQGWAGPKNIQYF.

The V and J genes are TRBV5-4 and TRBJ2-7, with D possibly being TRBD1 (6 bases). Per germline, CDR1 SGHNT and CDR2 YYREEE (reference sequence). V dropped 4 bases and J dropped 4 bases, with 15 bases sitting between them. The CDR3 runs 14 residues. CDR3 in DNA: TGTGCCAGCAGCCCCGGGACAACTGATTACGAGCAGTACTTC. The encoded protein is CASSPGTTDYEQYF.

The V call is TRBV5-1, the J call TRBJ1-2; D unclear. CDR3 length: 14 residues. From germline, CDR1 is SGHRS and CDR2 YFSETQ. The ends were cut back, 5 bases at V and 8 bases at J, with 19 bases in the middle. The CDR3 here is CASSHARGASGYTF. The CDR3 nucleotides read TGCGCCAGCAGTCACGCCCGGGGTGCCTCGGGCTACACCTTC.

This CDR3 reads CASTPGQGKRENEQFF. CDR3 coding DNA: TGTGCCAGCACCCCGGGACAGGGAAAGCGGGAGAATGAGCAGTTCTTC. The chain is built from TRBV7-9 and TRBJ2-1; D may be TRBD1 (9 bases). The V gene lost 7 bases and the J gene lost 7 bases, with 23 bases spanning the gap. The CDR3 contains 16 residues. Looked up from germline, CDR1 is SEHNR and CDR2 is FQNEAQ (reference sequence).

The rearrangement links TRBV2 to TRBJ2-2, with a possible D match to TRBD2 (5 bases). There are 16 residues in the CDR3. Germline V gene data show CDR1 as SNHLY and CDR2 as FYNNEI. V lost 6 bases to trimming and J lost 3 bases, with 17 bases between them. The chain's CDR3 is CASRLLAAIDTGELFF. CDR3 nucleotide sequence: TGTGCCAGCAGGCTGCTAGCTGCGATCGACACCGGGGAGCTGTTTTTT.

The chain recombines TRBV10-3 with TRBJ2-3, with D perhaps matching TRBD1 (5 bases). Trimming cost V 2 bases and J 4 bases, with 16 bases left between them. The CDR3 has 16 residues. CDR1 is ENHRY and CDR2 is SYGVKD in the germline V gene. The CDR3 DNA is TGTGCCATCAGTGAGCCCCAGGGTAGGGCTGCAGATACGCAGTATTTT. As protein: CAISEPQGRAADTQYF.

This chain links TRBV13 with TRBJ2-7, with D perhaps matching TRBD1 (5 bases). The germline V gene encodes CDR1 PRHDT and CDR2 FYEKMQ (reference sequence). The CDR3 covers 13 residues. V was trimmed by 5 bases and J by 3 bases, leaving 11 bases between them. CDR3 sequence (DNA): TGTGCCAGCAGCGCCCAGGGCAACTACGAGCAGTACTTC. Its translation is CASSAQGNYEQYF.

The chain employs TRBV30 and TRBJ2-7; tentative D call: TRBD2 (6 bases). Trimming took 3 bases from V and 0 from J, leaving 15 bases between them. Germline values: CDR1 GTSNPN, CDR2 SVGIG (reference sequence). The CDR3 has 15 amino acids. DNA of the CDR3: TGTGCCTGGAGCGTGGGAGGCTACTCCTCCTACGAGCAGTACTTC. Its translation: CAWSVGGYSSYEQYF.

CDR3 loop: CASTSLGQSYGYTF. The CDR3 DNA sequence: TGTGCCAGCACCAGCTTAGGACAGTCCTATGGCTACACCTTC. V is TRBV5-4 and J is TRBJ1-2; D may be TRBD1 (6 bases). This CDR3 contains 14 residues. CDR1 and CDR2 from the germline V gene are SGHNT and YYREEE (reference sequence). Trimming removed 6 bases at V and 4 bases at J, with 16 bases between.

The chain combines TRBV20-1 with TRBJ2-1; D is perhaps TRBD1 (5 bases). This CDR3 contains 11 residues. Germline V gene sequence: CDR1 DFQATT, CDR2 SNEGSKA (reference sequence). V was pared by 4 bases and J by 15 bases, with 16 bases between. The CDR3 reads CSANQGILTFF. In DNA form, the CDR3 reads TGCAGTGCTAATCAGGGTATTCTTACGTTCTTC.

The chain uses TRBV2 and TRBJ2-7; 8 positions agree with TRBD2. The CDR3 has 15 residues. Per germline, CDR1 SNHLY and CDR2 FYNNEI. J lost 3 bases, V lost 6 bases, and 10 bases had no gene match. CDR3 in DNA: TGTGCCAGCAGCGCCGGTAGGAGCGGGAGCTACGAGCAGTACTTC. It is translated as CASSAGRSGSYEQYF.

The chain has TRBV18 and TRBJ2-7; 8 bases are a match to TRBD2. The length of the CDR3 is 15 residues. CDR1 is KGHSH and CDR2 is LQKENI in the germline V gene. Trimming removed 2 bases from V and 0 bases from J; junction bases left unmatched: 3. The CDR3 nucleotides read TGTGCCAGCTCACCAGGCGGGAGGATCTCCTACGAGCAGTACTTC. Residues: CASSPGGRISYEQYF. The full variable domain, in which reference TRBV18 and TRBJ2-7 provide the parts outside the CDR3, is NAGVMQNPRHLVRRRGQEARLRCSPMKGHSHVYWYRQLPEEGLKFMVYLQKENIIDESGMPKERFSAEFPKEGPSILRIQQVVRGDSAAYFCASSPGGRISYEQYFGPGTRLTVT.

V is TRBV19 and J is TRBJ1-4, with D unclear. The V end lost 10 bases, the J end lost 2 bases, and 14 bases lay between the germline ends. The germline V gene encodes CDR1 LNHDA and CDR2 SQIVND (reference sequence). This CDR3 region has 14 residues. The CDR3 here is CATTGGRTNEKLFF. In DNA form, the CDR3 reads TGTGCCACCACCGGAGGACGGACTAATGAAAAACTGTTTTTT.